These 8 T cell receptor beta chains share one sample of origin, sequenced in a study of cytomegalovirus exposure and HLA in healthy donors. PCR involved 60 Vbeta and 13 Jbeta primers. Sequencing was performed with immunoSEQ multiplex PCR; in TCRdb, only in-frame clones are kept and a portion is missing. This sample has around 200,000 clones; around 79% occur once, and the top ten carry 1.5% to 2%. Sequenced material: PBMCs. The origin of the receptors is a male donor in good health and CMV-seronegative.

Details on this clone: At one end the junction does not follow the germline gene, possibly because of a read error. The chain has TRBV30 and TRBJ1-1; D not certain. Germline V gives CDR1 GTSNPN, CDR2 SVGIG (reference sequence). CDR3 size: 13 residues. CDR3 loop: CAWREAVKTEAFF. CDR3 DNA sequence: TGTGCCTGGAGGGAGGCAGTGAAGACTGAAGCTTTCTTT.

The rearrangement uses TRBV11-2 and TRBJ2-7; 7 bases match TRBD2. The germline V gene has CDR1 SGHAT and CDR2 FQNNGV. V shed 5 bases, J shed 3 bases, and the junction held 10 bases outside the gene matches. The CDR3 sequence is 15 residues long. The CDR3 DNA follows: TGTGCCAGCAGCATAGCGAGAGCGGGGAGCTACGAGCAGTACTTC. Protein: CASSIARAGSYEQYF.

The CDR3, as DNA: TGTGCCAGCTCACCACCGAACGAACTCACTGGTGAAAAACTGTTTTTT. It yields the protein CASSPPNELTGEKLFF. The rearrangement uses TRBV18 and TRBJ1-4; D is undetermined. The CDR3 totals 16 residues. V was shortened by 0 bases and J by 7 bases, with 15 bases between the two germline ends. Germline CDR1 KGHSH, CDR2 LQKENI.

This chain uses TRBV2 with TRBJ2-7, with 9 bases identical to TRBD2. J was trimmed by 6 bases and V by 5 bases; bases with no gene match: 11. There are 15 residues in the CDR3. Germline-derived CDR1 and CDR2 are SNHLY and FYNNEI. CDR3 region: CASSMSGGPTGEQYF. CDR3 DNA: TGTGCCAGCAGTATGAGCGGGGGGCCGACGGGCGAGCAGTACTTC.

The CDR3 region has the DNA TGTGCCAGTAGCCCCGGGACAGCATCTAACTATGGCTACACCTTC. This gives the protein CASSPGTASNYGYTF. The chain links TRBV19 to TRBJ1-2; TRBD1 agrees at 7 bases. CDR1 is LNHDA and CDR2 is SQIVND in the germline V gene (reference sequence). The CDR3 contains 15 residues. V dropped 6 bases and J dropped 0; count of bases not matched to a gene: 7.

The chain links TRBV4-1 to TRBJ1-2; 12 bases are a match to TRBD1. The CDR3 contains 14 residues. V gave up 3 bases and J gave up 6 bases; unmatched junction bases: 2. CDR1 MGHRA and CDR2 YSYEKL come from the germline V gene. Written as DNA, the CDR3 is TGCGCCAGCAGCCAGGGACAGGGGGCCGATGGCTACACCTTC. Translation: CASSQGQGADGYTF.

The chain links TRBV11-2 to TRBJ2-2; 10 bases align to TRBD2. This CDR3 region has 18 residues. Trimming cost V 5 bases and J 2 bases; bases outside gene matches: 11. From germline, CDR1 is SGHAT and CDR2 FQNNGV. The CDR3 bases are TGTGCCAGCAGCCCGTGGGGACTAGCGTTCGAAAACACCGGGGAGCTGTTTTTT. It yields the protein CASSPWGLAFENTGELFF. Using reference TRBV11-2 and TRBJ2-2 for the parts outside the CDR3, the full variable domain is EAGVAQSPRYKIIEKRQSVAFWCNPISGHATLYWYQQILGQGPKLLIQFQNNGVVDDSQLPKDRFSAERLKGVDSTLKIQPAKLEDSAVYLCASSPWGLAFENTGELFFGEGSRLTVL.

At least ten counts were recorded for this clone. The rearrangement joins TRBV27 to TRBJ2-1; 9 bases line up with TRBD1. The V gene's germline CDR1 is MNHEY and CDR2 SMNVEV (reference sequence). Trimming removed 5 bases from V and 4 bases from J; junction bases left unmatched: 9. CDR3 size: 16 residues. Here the CDR3 reads CASSPPDRGSYNEQFF. The CDR3 nucleotides are TGTGCCAGCAGTCCCCCCGACAGGGGGAGTTACAATGAGCAGTTCTTC.